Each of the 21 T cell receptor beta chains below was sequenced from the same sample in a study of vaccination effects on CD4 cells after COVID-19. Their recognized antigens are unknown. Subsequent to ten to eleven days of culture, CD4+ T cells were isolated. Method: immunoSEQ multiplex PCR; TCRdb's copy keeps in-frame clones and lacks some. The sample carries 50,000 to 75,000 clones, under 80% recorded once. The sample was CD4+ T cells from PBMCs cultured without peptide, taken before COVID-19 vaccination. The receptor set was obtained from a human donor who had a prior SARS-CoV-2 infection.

The CDR3: CASRDLSWNEQFF. CDR3 bases: TGTGCCAGCAGAGACCTAAGCTGGAATGAGCAGTTCTTC. J is TRBJ2-1 and V is TRBV7-9, with D unresolved. Trimming left V 6 bases short and J 7 bases short, with 13 bases between. Germline CDR1 SEHNR, CDR2 FQNEAQ (reference sequence). CDR3 length: 13 residues. Complete variable domain (other parts from reference TRBV7-9 and TRBJ2-1): DTGVSQNPRHKITKRGQNVTFRCDPISEHNRLYWYRQTLGQGPEFLTYFQNEAQLEKSRLLSDRFSAERPKGSFSTLEIQRTEQGDSAMYLCASRDLSWNEQFFGPGTRLTVL.

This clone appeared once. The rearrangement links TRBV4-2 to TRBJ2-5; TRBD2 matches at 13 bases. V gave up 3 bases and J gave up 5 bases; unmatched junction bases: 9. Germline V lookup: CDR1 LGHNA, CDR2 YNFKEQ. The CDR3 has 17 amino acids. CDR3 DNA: TGTGCCAGCAGCCAGGGACTAGCGGGATCGGATCAGGAGACCCAGTACTTC. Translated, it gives CASSQGLAGSDQETQYF.

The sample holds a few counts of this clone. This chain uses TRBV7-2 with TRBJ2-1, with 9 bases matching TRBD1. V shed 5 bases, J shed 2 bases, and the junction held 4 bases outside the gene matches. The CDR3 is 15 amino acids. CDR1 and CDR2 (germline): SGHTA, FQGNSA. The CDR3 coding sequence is TGTGCCAGCAGCACCTACAGGGGGCCCTACAATGAGCAGTTCTTC. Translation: CASSTYRGPYNEQFF. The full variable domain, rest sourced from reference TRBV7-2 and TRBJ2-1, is GAGVSQSPSNKVTEKGKDVELRCDPISGHTALYWYRQSLGQGLEFLIYFQGNSAPDKSGLPSDRFSAERTGGSVSTLTIQRTQQEDSAVYLCASSTYRGPYNEQFFGPGTRLTVL.

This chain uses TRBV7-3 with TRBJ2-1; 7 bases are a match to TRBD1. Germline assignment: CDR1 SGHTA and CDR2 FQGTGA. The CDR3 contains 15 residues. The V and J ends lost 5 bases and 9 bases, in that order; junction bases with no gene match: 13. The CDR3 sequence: CASSPDRQGIGEQFF. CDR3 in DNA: TGTGCCAGCAGCCCCGATCGACAGGGTATCGGTGAGCAGTTCTTC.

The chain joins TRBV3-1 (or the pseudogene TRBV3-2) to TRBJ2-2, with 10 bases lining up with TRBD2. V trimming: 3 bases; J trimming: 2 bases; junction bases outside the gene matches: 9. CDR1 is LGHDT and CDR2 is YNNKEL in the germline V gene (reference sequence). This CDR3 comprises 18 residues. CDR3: CASSHSRPSGGNTGELFF. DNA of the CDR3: TGTGCCAGCAGCCACAGCCGTCCTAGCGGGGGCAACACCGGGGAGCTGTTTTTT.

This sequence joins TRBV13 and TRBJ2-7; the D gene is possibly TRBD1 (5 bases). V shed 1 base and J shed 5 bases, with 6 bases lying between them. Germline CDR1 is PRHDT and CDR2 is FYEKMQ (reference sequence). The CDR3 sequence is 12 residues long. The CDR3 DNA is TGTGCCAGCAGCTTAGTCAGGGACGAGCAGTACTTC. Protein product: CASSLVRDEQYF.

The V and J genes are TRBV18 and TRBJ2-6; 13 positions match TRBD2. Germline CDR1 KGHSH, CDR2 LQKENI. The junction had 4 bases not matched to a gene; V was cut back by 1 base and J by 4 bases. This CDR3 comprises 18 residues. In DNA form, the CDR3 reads TGTGCCAGCTCACCACTTGGACTAGCGGGAGCAGGGGCCAACGTCCTGACTTTC. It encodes CASSPLGLAGAGANVLTF.

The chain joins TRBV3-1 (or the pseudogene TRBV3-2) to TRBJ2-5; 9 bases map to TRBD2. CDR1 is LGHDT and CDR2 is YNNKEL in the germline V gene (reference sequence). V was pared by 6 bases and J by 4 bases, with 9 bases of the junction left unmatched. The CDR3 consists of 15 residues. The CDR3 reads CASSFLAGQGETQYF. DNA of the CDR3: TGTGCCAGCAGTTTCCTAGCGGGGCAGGGAGAGACCCAGTACTTC.

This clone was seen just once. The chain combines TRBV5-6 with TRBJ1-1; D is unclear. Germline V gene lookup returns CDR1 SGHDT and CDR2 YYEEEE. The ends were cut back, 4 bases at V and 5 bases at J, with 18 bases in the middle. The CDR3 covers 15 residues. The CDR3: CASSRPSGRRTEAFF. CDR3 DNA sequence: TGTGCCAGCAGCCGACCGAGTGGCCGTAGAACTGAAGCTTTCTTT. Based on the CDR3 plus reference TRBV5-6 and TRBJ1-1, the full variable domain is DAGVTQSPTHLIKTRGQQVTLRCSPKSGHDTVSWYQQALGQGPQFIFQYYEEEERQRGNFPDRFSGHQFPNYSSELNVNALLLGDSALYLCASSRPSGRRTEAFFGQGTRLTVV.

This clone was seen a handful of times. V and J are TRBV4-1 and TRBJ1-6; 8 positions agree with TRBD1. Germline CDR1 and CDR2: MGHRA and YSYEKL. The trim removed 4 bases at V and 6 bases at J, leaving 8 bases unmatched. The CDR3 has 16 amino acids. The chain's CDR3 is CASSPTDRAVNSPLHF. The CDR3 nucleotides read TGCGCCAGCAGCCCTACGGACAGGGCAGTTAATTCACCCCTCCACTTT.

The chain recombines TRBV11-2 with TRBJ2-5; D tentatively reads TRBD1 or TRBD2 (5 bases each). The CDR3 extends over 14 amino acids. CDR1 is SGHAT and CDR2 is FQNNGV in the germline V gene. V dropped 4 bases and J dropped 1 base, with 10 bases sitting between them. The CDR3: CASSSRGVQETQYF. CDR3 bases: TGTGCCAGCAGCTCCCGAGGGGTCCAAGAGACCCAGTACTTC.

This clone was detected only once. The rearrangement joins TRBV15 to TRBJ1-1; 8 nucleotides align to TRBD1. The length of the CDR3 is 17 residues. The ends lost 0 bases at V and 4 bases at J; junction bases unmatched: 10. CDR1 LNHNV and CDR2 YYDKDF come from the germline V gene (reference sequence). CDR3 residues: CATSRDLFDRGGTEAFF. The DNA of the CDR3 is TGTGCCACCAGCAGAGATCTGTTCGACAGGGGCGGCACTGAAGCTTTCTTT.

DNA for the CDR3: TGTGCCAGCGGAGGGACAGGGAATCAGCCCCAGCATTTT. Protein product: CASGGTGNQPQHF. The chain uses TRBV3-1 (or the pseudogene TRBV3-2) and TRBJ1-5; 9 bases are a match to TRBD1. There are 13 residues in the CDR3. V dropped 8 bases and J dropped 4; count of bases not matched to a gene: 3. The germline CDR1 and CDR2 sequences are LGHDT and YNNKEL (reference sequence).

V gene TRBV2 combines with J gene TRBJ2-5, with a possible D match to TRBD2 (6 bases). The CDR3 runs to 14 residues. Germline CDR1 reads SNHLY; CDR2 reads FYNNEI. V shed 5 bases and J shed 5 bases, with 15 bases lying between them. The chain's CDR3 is CASSRNRDLETQYF. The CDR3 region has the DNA TGTGCCAGCAGTAGAAACCGGGACTTGGAGACCCAGTACTTC.

DNA for the CDR3: TGTGCCAGCAGCCAGGACAGACAGAGTTTCTATGGCTACACCTTC. It yields the protein CASSQDRQSFYGYTF. V and J are TRBV5-4 and TRBJ1-2; TRBD1 might be the D (6 bases). The CDR3 is made up of 15 amino acids. The ends were cut back, 4 bases at V and 4 bases at J, with 17 bases in the middle. Germline CDR1 is SGHNT and CDR2 is YYREEE (reference sequence).

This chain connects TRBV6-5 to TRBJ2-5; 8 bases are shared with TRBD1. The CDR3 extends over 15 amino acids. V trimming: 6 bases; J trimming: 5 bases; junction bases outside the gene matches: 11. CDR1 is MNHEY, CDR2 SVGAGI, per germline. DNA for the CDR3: TGTGCCAGCAGCTCTCCCAGACAGGGGCATGAGACCCAGTACTTC. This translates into CASSSPRQGHETQYF.

The DNA for the CDR3 is TGTGCCAGTAGTCCCGGGTACTCTGGGGCCAACGTCCTGACTTTC. This codes for CASSPGYSGANVLTF. This chain connects TRBV19 to TRBJ2-6, with D unresolved. With 5 bases removed from V and 0 bases from J, the gap between germline ends came to 8 bases. The CDR3 is 15 residues long. CDR1 and CDR2 from the germline V gene are LNHDA and SQIVND (reference sequence).

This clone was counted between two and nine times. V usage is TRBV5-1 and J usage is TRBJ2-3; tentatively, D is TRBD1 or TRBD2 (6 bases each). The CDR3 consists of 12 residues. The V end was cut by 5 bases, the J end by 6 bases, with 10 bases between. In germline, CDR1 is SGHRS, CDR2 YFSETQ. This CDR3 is CASRGGPDTQYF. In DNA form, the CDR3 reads TGCGCCAGCAGGGGGGGCCCGGATACGCAGTATTTT.

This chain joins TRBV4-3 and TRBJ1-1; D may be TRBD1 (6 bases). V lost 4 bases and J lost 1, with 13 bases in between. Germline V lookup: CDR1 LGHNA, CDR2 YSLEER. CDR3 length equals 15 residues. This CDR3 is CASSPSWTENTEAFF. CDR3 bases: TGCGCCAGCAGCCCCTCCTGGACAGAGAACACTGAAGCTTTCTTT.

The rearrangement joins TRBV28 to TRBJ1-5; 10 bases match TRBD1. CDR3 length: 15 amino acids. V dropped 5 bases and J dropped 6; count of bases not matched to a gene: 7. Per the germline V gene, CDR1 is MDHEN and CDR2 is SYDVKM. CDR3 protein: CASSPWDRGFQPQHF. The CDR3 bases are TGTGCCAGCAGTCCCTGGGACAGGGGATTTCAGCCCCAGCATTTT.

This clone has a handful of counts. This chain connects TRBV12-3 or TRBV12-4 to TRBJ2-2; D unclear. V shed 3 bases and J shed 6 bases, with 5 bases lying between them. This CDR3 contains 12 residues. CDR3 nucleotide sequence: TGTGCCAGCAGTTTTCTGTCCGGGGAGCTGTTTTTT. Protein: CASSFLSGELFF.